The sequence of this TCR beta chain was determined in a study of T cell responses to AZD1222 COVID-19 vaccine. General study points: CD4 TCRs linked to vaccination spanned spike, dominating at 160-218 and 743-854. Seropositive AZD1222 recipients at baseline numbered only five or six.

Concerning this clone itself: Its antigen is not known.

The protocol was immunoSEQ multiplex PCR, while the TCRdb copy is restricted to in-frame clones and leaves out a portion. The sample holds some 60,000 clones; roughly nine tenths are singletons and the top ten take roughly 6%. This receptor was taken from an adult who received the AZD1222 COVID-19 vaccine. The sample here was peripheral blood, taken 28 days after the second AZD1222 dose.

CDR3 residues: CASSQPRTRSGYTF. DNA for the CDR3: TGCGCCAGCAGCCAACCCCGGACCCGGTCAGGCTACACCTTC. The chain links TRBV4-1 to TRBJ1-2; D unresolved. Trimming took off 2 bases at V and 8 bases at J, with 15 bases between the two ends. This CDR3 has 14 residues. Per germline, CDR1 MGHRA and CDR2 YSYEKL.